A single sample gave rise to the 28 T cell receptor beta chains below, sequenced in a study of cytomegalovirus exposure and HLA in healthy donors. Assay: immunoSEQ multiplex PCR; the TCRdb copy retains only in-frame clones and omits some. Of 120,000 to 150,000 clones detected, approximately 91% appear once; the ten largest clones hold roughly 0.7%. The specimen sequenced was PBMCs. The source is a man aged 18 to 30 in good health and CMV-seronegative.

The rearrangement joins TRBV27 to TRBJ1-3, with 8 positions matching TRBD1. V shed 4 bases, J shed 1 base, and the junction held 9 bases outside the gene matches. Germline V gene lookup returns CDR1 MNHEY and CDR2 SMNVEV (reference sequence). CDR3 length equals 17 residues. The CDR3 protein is CASSSNRDRLSGNTIYF. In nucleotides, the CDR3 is TGTGCCAGCAGTTCCAACCGGGACAGGCTTTCTGGAAACACCATATATTTT.

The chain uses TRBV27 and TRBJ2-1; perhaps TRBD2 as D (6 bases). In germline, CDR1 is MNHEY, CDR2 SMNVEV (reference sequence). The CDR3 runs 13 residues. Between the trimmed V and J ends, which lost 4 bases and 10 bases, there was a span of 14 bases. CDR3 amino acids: CASSSGGPREQFF. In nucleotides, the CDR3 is TGTGCCAGCAGTTCAGGAGGGCCCCGGGAGCAGTTCTTC.

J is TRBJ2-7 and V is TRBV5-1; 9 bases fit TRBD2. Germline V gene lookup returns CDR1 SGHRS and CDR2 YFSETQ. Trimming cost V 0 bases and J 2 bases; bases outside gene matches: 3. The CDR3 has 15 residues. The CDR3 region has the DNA TGCGCCAGCAGCTTGGTAGCGGGGGCGACCTACGAGCAGTACTTC. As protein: CASSLVAGATYEQYF.

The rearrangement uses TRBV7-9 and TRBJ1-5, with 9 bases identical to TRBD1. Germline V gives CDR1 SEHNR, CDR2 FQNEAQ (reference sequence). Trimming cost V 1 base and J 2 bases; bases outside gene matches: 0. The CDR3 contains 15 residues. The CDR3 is CASSLGDRGNQPQHF. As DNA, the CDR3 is TGTGCCAGCAGCTTAGGGGACAGGGGCAATCAGCCCCAGCATTTT.

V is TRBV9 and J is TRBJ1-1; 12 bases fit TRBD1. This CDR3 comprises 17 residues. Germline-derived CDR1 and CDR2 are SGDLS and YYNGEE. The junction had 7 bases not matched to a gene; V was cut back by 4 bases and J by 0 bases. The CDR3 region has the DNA TGTGCCAGCAGCTCAGGGACAGGGGGCTACTTGAACACTGAAGCTTTCTTT. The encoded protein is CASSSGTGGYLNTEAFF.

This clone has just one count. The CDR3 loop reads CASSLLAGGAETQYF. CDR3 in DNA: TGTGCCAGCAGCTTATTGGCGGGGGGGGCTGAGACCCAGTACTTC. The chain couples TRBV7-9 to TRBJ2-5, with 9 bases fitting TRBD2. V was clipped by 2 bases and J by 5 bases; unmatched bases: 6. The CDR3 is made up of 15 amino acids. CDR1 and CDR2 (germline): SEHNR, FQNEAQ (reference sequence).

The CDR3 sequence is CASSLVPRTSGATYEQFF. The CDR3 nucleotides are TGCGCCAGCAGCTTGGTCCCGCGGACTAGCGGGGCCACCTATGAGCAGTTCTTC. The chain recombines TRBV5-1 with TRBJ2-1; TRBD2 agrees at 12 bases. The V and J ends lost 0 bases and 8 bases, in that order; junction bases with no gene match: 12. The CDR3 is made up of 18 amino acids. Germline CDR1 reads SGHRS; CDR2 reads YFSETQ.

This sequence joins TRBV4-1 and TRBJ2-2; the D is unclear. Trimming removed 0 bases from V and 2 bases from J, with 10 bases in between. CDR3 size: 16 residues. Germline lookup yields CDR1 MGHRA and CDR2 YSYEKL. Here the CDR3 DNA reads TGCGCCAGCAGCCAAGATCAGTCCCACAACACCGGGGAGCTGTTTTTT. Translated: CASSQDQSHNTGELFF.

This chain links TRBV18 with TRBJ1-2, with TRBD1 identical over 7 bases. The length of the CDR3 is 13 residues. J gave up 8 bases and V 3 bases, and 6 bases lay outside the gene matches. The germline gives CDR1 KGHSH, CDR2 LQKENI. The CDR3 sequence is CASSPDRVGGYTF. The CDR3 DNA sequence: TGTGCCAGCTCACCCGACAGGGTAGGCGGCTACACCTTC.

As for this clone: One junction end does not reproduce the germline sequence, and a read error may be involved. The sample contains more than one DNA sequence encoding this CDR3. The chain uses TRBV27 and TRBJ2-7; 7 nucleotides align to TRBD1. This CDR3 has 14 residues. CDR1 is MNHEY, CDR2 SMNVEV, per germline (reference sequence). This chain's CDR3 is CASSSRTGPYEQYF. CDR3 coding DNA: TGTGCCAGCAGTTCCCGGACAGGCCCCTACGAGCAGTACTTT.

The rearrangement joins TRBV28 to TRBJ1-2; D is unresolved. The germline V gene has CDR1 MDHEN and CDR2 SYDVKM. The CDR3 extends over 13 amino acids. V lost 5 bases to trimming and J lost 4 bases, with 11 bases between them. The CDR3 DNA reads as TGTGCCAGCAGTGCCGGACTTACCTATGGCTACACCTTC. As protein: CASSAGLTYGYTF.

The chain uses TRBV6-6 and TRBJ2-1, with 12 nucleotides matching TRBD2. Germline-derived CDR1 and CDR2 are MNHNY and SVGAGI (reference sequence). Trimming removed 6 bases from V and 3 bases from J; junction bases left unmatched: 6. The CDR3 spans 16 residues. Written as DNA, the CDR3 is TGTGCCAGCAGAACCGGGACTAGCGGGCTCTACAATGAGCAGTTCTTC. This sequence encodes CASRTGTSGLYNEQFF.

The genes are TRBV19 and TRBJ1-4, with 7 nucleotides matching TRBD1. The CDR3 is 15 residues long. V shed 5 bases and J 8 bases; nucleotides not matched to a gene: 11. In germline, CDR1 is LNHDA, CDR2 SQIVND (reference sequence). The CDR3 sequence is CASSDRVGRGEKLFF. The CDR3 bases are TGTGCCAGTAGTGACAGGGTGGGGCGTGGAGAAAAACTGTTTTTT.

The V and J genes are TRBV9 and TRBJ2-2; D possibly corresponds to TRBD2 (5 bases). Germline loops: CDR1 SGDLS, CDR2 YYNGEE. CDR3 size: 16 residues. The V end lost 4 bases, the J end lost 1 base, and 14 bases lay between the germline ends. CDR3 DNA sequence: TGTGCCAGCAGCCCATCCTCTGGGAGGAACACCGGGGAGCTGTTTTTT. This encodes CASSPSSGRNTGELFF.

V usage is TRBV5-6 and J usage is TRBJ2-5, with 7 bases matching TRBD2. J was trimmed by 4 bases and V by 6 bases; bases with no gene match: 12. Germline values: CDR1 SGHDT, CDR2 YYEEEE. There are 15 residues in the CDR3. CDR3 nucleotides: TGTGCCAGCAACAGAATTAGGGGAGGGAGAGAGACCCAGTACTTC. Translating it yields CASNRIRGGRETQYF.

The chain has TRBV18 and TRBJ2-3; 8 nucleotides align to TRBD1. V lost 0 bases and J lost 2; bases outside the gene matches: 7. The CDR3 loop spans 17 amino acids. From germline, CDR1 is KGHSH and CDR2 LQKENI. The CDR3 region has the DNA TGTGCCAGCTCACCACCGGGACAGGCAAAGTTCACAGATACGCAGTATTTT. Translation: CASSPPGQAKFTDTQYF.

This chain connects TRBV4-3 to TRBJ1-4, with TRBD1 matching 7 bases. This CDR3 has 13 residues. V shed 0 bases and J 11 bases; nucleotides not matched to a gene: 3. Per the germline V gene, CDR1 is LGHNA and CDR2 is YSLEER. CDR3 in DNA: TGCGCCAGCAGCCAAGACAGGGGGTCCAAACTGTTTTTT. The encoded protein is CASSQDRGSKLFF.

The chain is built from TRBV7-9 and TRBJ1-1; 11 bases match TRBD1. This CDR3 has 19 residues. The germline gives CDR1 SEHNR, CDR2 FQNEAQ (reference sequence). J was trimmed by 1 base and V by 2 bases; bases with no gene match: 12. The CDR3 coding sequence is TGTGCCAGCAGCTTATTCGGACAGGGGGCAATTTTAGGGAACACTGAAGCTTTCTTT. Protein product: CASSLFGQGAILGNTEAFF.

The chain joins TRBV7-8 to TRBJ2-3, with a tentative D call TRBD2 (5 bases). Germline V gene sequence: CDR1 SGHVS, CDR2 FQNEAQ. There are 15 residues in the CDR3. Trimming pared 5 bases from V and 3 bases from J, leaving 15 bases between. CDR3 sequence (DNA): TGTGCCAGCAGCATTTCTCTGGGGAGAACAGATACGCAGTATTTT. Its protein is CASSISLGRTDTQYF.

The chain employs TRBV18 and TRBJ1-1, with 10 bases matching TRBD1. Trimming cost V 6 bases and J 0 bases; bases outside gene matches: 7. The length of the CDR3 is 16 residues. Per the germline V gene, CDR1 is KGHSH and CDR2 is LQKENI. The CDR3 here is CASSPGQGGMNTEAFF. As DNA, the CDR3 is TGTGCCAGCTCCCCAGGACAGGGGGGCATGAACACTGAAGCTTTCTTT.

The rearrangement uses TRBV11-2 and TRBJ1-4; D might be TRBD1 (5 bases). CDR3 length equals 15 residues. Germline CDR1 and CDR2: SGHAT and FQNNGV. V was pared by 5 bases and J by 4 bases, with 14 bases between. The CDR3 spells CASSQAAGGNEKLFF. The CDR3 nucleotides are TGTGCCAGCAGCCAAGCGGCGGGGGGTAATGAAAAACTGTTTTTT.

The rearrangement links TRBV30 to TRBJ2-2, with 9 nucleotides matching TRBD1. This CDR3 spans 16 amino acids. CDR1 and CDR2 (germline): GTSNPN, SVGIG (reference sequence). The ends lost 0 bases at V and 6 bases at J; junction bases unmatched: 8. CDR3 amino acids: CAWSVRRTGDSGELFF. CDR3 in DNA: TGTGCCTGGAGTGTACGGAGGACAGGGGATTCCGGGGAGCTGTTTTTT.

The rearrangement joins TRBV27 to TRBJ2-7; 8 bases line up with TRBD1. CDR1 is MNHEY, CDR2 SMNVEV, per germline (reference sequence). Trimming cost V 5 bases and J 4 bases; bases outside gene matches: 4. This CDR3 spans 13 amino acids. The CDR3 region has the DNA TGTGCCAGCAGTGATAGACAGGGGTACGAGCAGTACGTC. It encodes CASSDRQGYEQYV.

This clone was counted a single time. The CDR3 spells CASSRDRGRHEQYF. Written as DNA, the CDR3 is TGCGCCAGCAGCCGGGACAGGGGTCGGCACGAGCAGTACTTC. The J gene is TRBJ2-7, the V gene TRBV10-1; 10 positions match TRBD1. CDR3 length: 14 amino acids. Per germline, CDR1 WNHNN and CDR2 SYGVQD (reference sequence). J lost 5 bases, V lost 6 bases, and 7 bases had no gene match.

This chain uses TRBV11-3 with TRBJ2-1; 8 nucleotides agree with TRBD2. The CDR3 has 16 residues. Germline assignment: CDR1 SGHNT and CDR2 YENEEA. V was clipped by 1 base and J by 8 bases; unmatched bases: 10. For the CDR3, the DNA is TGTGCCAGCAGCTTAGCCCCAGCGGGAGTCTATGATGAGCAGTTCTTC. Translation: CASSLAPAGVYDEQFF.

This CDR3 is CASSLVPGGTEAFF. In DNA, the CDR3 is TGCGCCAGCAGCTTAGTTCCAGGGGGAACTGAAGCTTTCTTT. This chain connects TRBV5-1 to TRBJ1-1; 7 bases are shared with TRBD1. The germline CDR1 and CDR2 sequences are SGHRS and YFSETQ. V lost 2 bases to trimming and J lost 5 bases; unmatched junction nucleotides: 6. This CDR3 has 14 amino acids.

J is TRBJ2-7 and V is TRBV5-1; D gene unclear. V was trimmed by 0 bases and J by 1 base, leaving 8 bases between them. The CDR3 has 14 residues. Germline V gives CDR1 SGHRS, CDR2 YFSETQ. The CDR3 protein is CASSLVQMSYEQYF. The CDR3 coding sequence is TGCGCCAGCAGCTTGGTCCAGATGTCCTACGAGCAGTACTTC.

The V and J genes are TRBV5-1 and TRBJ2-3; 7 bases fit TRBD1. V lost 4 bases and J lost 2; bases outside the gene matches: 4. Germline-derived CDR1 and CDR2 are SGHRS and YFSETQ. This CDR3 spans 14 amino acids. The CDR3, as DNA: TGCGCCAGCAGCCGTGGACAGGACACAGATACGCAGTATTTT. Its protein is CASSRGQDTDTQYF.